This passage covers 6 T cell receptor beta chains from one sample sequenced in a study of regulatory T cells in long-lasting Graves disease. The sample's time point: newly diagnosed GD, antithyroid drugs for less than 3 months. RNA from PBMCs was the source of the TCR library. Both iRepertoire HTBI primers and Arm-PCR of CDR3 regions were used to build the TCR beta libraries. MiXCR, applied by TCRdb to the multiplex PCR reads, yields one record per CDR3 protein. The profile shows under 450,000 distinct CDR3 sequences, around 11% of them singletons. These same records also appear under a second study, on T cells in Graves' hyperthyroidism and ophthalmopathy.

The source was peripheral blood mononuclear cells (PBMCs), collected at new diagnosis, from a patient treated with antithyroid drugs. Receptor source: a woman between 18 and 29 years old with Graves disease.

The V call is TRBV10-3, the J call TRBJ2-1; weak D call: TRBD2 (6 bases). The germline V gene has CDR1 ENHRY and CDR2 SYGVKD. Trimming pared 2 bases from V and 2 bases from J, leaving 7 bases between. The CDR3 has 14 residues. CDR3 amino acids: CAISEAGTYNEQFF. The CDR3 DNA sequence: TGTGCCATCAGTGAGGCGGGAACCTACAATGAGCAGTTCTTC.

This clonotype was counted only a few times. This chain uses TRBV28 with TRBJ2-3, with D tentatively TRBD1 (5 bases). The end of the DNA fits TRBJ2-7 better, so the J call may be wrong. This CDR3 comprises 17 residues. Germline CDR1 MDHEN, CDR2 SYDVKM. Here the CDR3 DNA reads TGTGCCAGCAGTTTATTCCGGCTTAGGCAGGGTAGCCACGAGCAGTACTTC. Encoded protein: CASSLFRLRQGSHEQYF.

This clonotype was counted many times. V usage is TRBV12-3 or TRBV12-4 and J usage is TRBJ1-5; 7 positions match TRBD1. CDR3 size: 16 residues. With V trimmed by 4 bases and J by 6 bases, 12 bases remained unmatched. Written as DNA, the CDR3 is TGTGCCAGCAGTTCCGGACGGGACAGCAAATCTCAGCCCCAGCATTTT. Encoded protein: CASSSGRDSKSQPQHF.

This clonotype was observed at least ten times. The gene calls are TRBV6-2 or TRBV6-3 and TRBJ1-2; D is unresolved. The CDR3 extends over 15 amino acids. Germline-derived CDR1 and CDR2 are MNHEY and SVGEGT. Trimming left V 0 bases short and J 8 bases short, with 16 bases between. The CDR3 coding sequence is TGTGCCAGCAGTTACTCGCGGACGGTAGTCGACGGCTACACCTTC. Its protein is CASSYSRTVVDGYTF.

In this sample, this clonotype turned up many times. The chain joins TRBV5-1 to TRBJ2-3, with 7 bases lining up with TRBD2. The CDR3 is 14 amino acids. Germline-derived CDR1 and CDR2 are SGHRS and YFSETQ. The J segment lost 0 bases and the V segment lost 4 bases, leaving 2 bases of the junction unmatched. CDR3 nucleotides: TGCGCCAGCAGCATTAGCGGGAGCACAGATACGCAGTATTTT. Translation gives CASSISGSTDTQYF.

In this sample, this clonotype turned up many times. V and J are TRBV4-3 and TRBJ2-3, with 7 positions matching TRBD1. CDR1 and CDR2 from the germline V gene are LGHNA and YSLEER. This CDR3 has 15 amino acids. V lost 4 bases, J lost 2 bases, and 6 bases stayed unmatched. The CDR3: CASSPLTGFTDTQYF. The CDR3 DNA reads TGCGCCAGCAGCCCGTTGACAGGGTTCACAGATACGCAGTATTTT.